This T cell receptor (beta chain) originates from a study of cytomegalovirus exposure and HLA in healthy donors (TCRdb year 2017). A note on the overall study: According to a later analysis, one platform produced both the 100 to 150 validation repertoires and the approximately 600 repertoires of the first cohort. The study aimed to test whether signatures of past pathogen exposure could be identified by cataloging public T cell receptors. High-throughput TCR immunosequencing, statistical association of individual TCRs with disease status, and machine learning were combined to predict cytomegalovirus infection status. Besides the first cohort of roughly 700 subjects, a separate validation cohort made up of 120 different subjects was used.

Separate from the approximately 700-subject first cohort, the validation cohort of 120 subjects was the group to which the donors belonged. In this sample, this clone turned up once. Its recognized antigen is unknown. The record has no base qualities; no much larger clone is one base away. The library was built by means of the immunoSEQ multiplex PCR assay. Per the authors' processing: A statistical classification framework was developed to diagnose cytomegalovirus status using the catalog of TCR beta chain sequences. This immuneACCESS table, as held by TCRdb, lists in-frame sequences with V and J called but not all clones. Of the missing ones, under half trace to an unresolved V gene in checked studies; the others have no known cause. V and J calls and clone size are given by that table; D and trimming were obtained from the DNA. A total of some 150,000 clones appear in this sample, about 94% of them only once. The top ten constitute less than 2% of the sample.

Paper-wide results and their limitations: A few of the identified cytomegalovirus-associated TCR beta chains were confirmed in vitro to be specific for cytomegalovirus antigens. All 120 or so repertoires were used to score co-occurrence in the validation cohort in a later analysis, because that analysis had no HLA typing for the cohort. In the study, 150 to 200 TCR beta chains were listed as associated with cytomegalovirus. Most TCR sequences were seen in very few donors, while some public TCRs were found in many individuals. In both the original and validation cohorts, the classifier was reported to diagnose cytomegalovirus status with high specificity and sensitivity. The authors suggested that the approach could potentially be generalized to other disease states and immunological phenotypes. Subsequent analysis determined that TCRs grouped into clusters in the first cohort also showed a tendency toward co-occurrence across the 120 or so validation repertoires, and roughly 95% of cluster scores exceeded 0.

In the germline V gene, CDR1 corresponds to SGHDT and CDR2 to YYEEEE. V is shortened by 5 bases, J by 3 bases, and the region joining them spans 14 bases. The CDR3 measures 14 amino acids from cysteine to phenylalanine. Only CDR3 DNA remains: 42 bases, in frame from the first base. In this chain, TRBV5-6 is recombined with TRBJ1-1; a weak D assignment points to TRBD1 (5 bases agree). The clonotype comes from a man between 18 and 35 years old in good health and CMV-seropositive. Specimen: PBMCs. DNA sequence: TGTGCCAGCAGTTATTGGTCGGGGGACACTGAAGCTTTCTTT. Its translation reads: CASSYWSGDTEAFF.